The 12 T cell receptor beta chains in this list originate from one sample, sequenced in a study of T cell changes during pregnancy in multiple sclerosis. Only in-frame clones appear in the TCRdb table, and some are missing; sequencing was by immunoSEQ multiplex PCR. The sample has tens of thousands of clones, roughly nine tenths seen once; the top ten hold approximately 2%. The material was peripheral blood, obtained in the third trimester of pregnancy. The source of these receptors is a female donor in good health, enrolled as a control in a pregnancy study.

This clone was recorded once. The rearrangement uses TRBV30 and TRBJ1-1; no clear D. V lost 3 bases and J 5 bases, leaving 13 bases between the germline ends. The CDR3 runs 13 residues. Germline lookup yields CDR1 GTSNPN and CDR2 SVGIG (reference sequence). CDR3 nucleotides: TGTGCCTGGAGAGACTCAGCCGGGACTGAAGCTTTCTTT. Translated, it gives CAWRDSAGTEAFF.

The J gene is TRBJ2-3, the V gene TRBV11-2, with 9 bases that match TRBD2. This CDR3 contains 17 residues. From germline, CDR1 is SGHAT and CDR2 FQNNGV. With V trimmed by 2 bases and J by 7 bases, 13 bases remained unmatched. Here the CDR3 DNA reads TGTGCCAGCAGCTTATTGTTGGGCGGCGGGAGGGGACATACGCAGTATTTT. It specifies CASSLLLGGGRGHTQYF.

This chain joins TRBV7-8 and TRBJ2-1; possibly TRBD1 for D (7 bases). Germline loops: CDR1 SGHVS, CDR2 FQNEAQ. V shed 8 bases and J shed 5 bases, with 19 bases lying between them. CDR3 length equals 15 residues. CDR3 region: CASGQGGWANNEQFF. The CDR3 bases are TGTGCCAGCGGCCAGGGGGGATGGGCAAACAATGAGCAGTTCTTC. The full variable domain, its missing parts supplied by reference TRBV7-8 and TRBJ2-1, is GAGVSQSPRYKVAKRGQDVALRCDPISGHVSLFWYQQALGQGPEFLTYFQNEAQLDKSGLPSDRFFAERPEGSVSTLKIQRTQQEDSAVYLCASGQGGWANNEQFFGPGTRLTVL.

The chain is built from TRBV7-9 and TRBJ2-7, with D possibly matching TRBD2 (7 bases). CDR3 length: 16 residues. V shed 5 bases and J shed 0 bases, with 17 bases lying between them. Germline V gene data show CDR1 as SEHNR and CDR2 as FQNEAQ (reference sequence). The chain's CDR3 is CASSQKGGLSSYEQYF. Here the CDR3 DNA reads TGTGCCAGCAGCCAAAAGGGGGGACTAAGCTCCTACGAGCAGTACTTC.

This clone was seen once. Here the CDR3 DNA reads TGTGCCAGCAGCCTCCCCGGCCTAGCGGCGGGGTCATTGCAGTATTTT. Its translation: CASSLPGLAAGSLQYF. The V and J genes are TRBV7-6 and TRBJ2-3, with TRBD2 matching 7 bases. V gave up 5 bases and J gave up 11 bases; unmatched junction bases: 19. The CDR3 spans 16 residues. CDR1 is SGHVS and CDR2 is FNYEAQ in the germline V gene.

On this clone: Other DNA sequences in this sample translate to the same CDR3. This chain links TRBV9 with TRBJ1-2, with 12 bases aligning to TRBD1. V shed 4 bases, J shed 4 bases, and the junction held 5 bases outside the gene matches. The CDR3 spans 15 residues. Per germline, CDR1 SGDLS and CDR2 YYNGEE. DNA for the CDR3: TGTGCCAGCAGCCCAGGGACAGGGGGCCTCTATGGCTACACCTTC. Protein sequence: CASSPGTGGLYGYTF.

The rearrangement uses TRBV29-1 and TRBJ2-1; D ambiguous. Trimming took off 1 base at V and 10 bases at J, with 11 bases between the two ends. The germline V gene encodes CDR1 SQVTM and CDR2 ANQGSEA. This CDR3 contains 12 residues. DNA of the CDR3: TGCAGCGTTGAAGGAAACAATGCCGAGCAGTTCTTC. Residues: CSVEGNNAEQFF.

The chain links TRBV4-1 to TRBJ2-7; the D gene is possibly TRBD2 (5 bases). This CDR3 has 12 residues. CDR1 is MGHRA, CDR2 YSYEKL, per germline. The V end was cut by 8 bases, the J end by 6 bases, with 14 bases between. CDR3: CASSPGGLEQYF. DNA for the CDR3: TGCGCCAGCTCCCCCGGAGGCCTCGAGCAGTACTTC.

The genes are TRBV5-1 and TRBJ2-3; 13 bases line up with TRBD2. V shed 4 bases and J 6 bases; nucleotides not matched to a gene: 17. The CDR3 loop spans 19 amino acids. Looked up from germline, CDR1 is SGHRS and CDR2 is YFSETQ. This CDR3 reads CASSLLPTSGGPVGDTQYF. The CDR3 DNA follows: TGCGCCAGCAGCCTCCTCCCGACTAGCGGGGGGCCGGTAGGGGATACGCAGTATTTT.

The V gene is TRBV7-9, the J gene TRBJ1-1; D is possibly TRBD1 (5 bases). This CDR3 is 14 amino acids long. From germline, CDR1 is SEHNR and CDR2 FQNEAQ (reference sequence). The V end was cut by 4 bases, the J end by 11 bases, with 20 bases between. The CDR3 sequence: CASSSGGAPGGAFF. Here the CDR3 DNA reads TGTGCCAGCAGCTCAGGTGGGGCTCCCGGAGGGGCTTTCTTT.

This CDR3 is CASSGTAFHF. For the CDR3, the DNA is TGTGCCAGCAGCGGGACAGCCTTCCACTTT. This chain joins TRBV5-6 and TRBJ1-6; 7 positions agree with TRBD1. CDR3 size: 10 residues. From germline, CDR1 is SGHDT and CDR2 YYEEEE. The trim removed 4 bases at V and 17 bases at J, leaving 3 bases unmatched.

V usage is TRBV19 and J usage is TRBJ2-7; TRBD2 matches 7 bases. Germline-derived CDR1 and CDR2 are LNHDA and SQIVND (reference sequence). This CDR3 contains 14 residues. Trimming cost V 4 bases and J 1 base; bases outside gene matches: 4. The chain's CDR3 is CASSNSGGSYEQYF. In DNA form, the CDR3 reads TGTGCCAGTAGTAATTCCGGGGGGTCCTACGAGCAGTACTTC. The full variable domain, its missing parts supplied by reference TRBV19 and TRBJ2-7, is DGGITQSPKYLFRKEGQNVTLSCEQNLNHDAMYWYRQDPGQGLRLIYYSQIVNDFQKGDIAEGYSVSREKKESFPLTVTSAQKNPTAFYLCASSNSGGSYEQYFGPGTRLTVT.